The 2 T cell receptor beta chains reported below all come from one sample, sequenced in a study of T cells after yellow fever vaccination. Each CDR3 protein gets one entry after TCRdb re-called the 5' RACE reads with MiXCR. The sample consists of hundreds of thousands of distinct CDR3 sequences, around 13% of them appearing once. The material was CD4+ T cells sorted from PBMCs, obtained 15 days after the yellow fever booster vaccination. The receptors originated from a man aged 18 to 30 who received the YFV17D yellow fever vaccine.

The rearrangement uses TRBV7-2 and TRBJ1-5, with a weak D call TRBD1 (6 bases). The germline V and J ends were trimmed by 0 bases and 5 bases, with 11 bases remaining between them. Looked up from germline, CDR1 is SGHTA and CDR2 is FQGNSA. The CDR3 consists of 15 residues. The CDR3 loop is CASSLAAGAYQPQHF. In DNA form, the CDR3 reads TGTGCCAGCAGCTTAGCGGCGGGGGCCTATCAGCCCCAGCATTTT.

In this sample, this clonotype turned up many times. The rearrangement uses TRBV5-4 and TRBJ2-1; no clear D gene. V lost 0 bases to trimming and J lost 11 bases, with 9 bases between them. Germline values: CDR1 SGHNT, CDR2 YYREEE (reference sequence). CDR3 length: 12 amino acids. CDR3: CASSLARDQQFF. CDR3 in DNA: TGTGCCAGCAGCTTGGCCCGCGACCAGCAGTTCTTC.